This T cell receptor (beta chain) was sequenced in a study of T-cell reconstitution after alpha-beta-depleted transplantation in children. V lost 5 bases, J lost 3 bases, and 4 bases stayed unmatched. The length of the CDR3 is 14 residues. Germline CDR1 and CDR2: DFQATT and SNEGSKA (reference sequence). As it was prepared, the TCRbeta library received unique molecular identifiers. TCRdb analysed the PCR reads with MiXCR anew, one entry per CDR3 protein. Of approximately 590,000 distinct CDR3 sequences listed, 10% to 13% are singletons. There are many counts of this clonotype. The sequencing used PBMCs from the stem cell graft donor, collected from the stem cell graft. V gene TRBV20-1 combines with J gene TRBJ2-1, with 10 bases lining up with TRBD2. The sequence came from a human donor who donated a stem cell graft to a child with acute myeloid leukemia. DNA of the CDR3: TGCAGTGCTCCCGTAGCGGGAGGCTACAATGAGCAGTTCTTC. It specifies CSAPVAGGYNEQFF.